This T cell receptor beta chain was obtained from a study of T cells in Graves' hyperthyroidism and ophthalmopathy. A remark on this clonotype: An end of the junction does not agree with germline; a read error may underlie this.

The CDR3 contains 15 residues. Germline V gives CDR1 KGHDR, CDR2 SFDVKD. Using RNA transcripts as the source, TCR beta CDR3 regions were amplified. First-round RT-PCR targeting the TCR CDR3 was performed with the HTBI primer set. Each CDR3 protein gets one entry after TCRdb re-called the multiplex PCR reads with MiXCR. The table has hundreds of thousands of distinct CDR3 sequences, 46% seen once. The chain carries TRBV24-1 and TRBJ1-2; D gene unclear. Sequenced input: peripheral blood or thyroid tissue (not recorded which). This clonotype was sampled from a woman aged 18-29 years with Graves' hyperthyroidism. CDR3 sequence: CATSDPARNGKGCTF. The CDR3 region has the DNA TGTGCCACCAGTGATCCCGCCAGGAACGGGAAAGGCTGCACCTTC.